The T cell receptor beta chain described here comes from a study of blood T cell repertoires in COVID-19. About the research overall: T cells, B-cell-depleted T cells, or PBMCs supplied cDNA or gDNA.

Germline-derived CDR1 and CDR2 are LNHNV and YYDKDF (reference sequence). The CDR3 runs 18 residues. Trimming removed 5 bases from V and 2 bases from J; junction bases left unmatched: 14. Clones were sequenced by immunoSEQ multiplex PCR, and TCRdb holds only the in-frame ones, with some missing. The sample includes around 41,000 clones, roughly nine tenths of them seen just once. Material: peripheral blood. The V gene is TRBV15, the J gene TRBJ2-2; TRBD2 matches at 7 bases. The receptor was derived from a woman aged 30 to 39 in a cohort sampled during active COVID-19. This CDR3 reads CATSPRGGLADNTGELFF. The DNA for the CDR3 is TGTGCCACCAGCCCCCGAGGAGGGCTAGCGGATAACACCGGGGAGCTGTTTTTT.